This is a list of T cell receptor beta chains from one sample in a study of patients and donors after allogeneic stem cell transplantation. TCRdb reprocessed the RT-PCR reads via MiXCR and lists one record per CDR3 protein. The sample carries almost 90,000 distinct CDR3 sequences, 4% to 5% recorded once. Sequenced sample: blood, either unsorted or a sorted T cell fraction (not recorded which). The receptors derive from a human donor who was either an allogeneic HSCT recipient or a stem cell or donor lymphocyte infusion donor (not recorded which). It is not recorded whose cells these are; they may come from a transplant donor. Both conserved end residues are part of each CDR3. Only some rows state a clone size, as once, few, many or a class for expanded clones.

clone_size v_call cdr3_aa
many TRBV5-1 CASSPTGSGANVLTF
. TRBV28 CASSGPKTYEQYF
many TRBV5-4 CASSLDGTGEQFF
many TRBV12-3/TRBV12-4 CASRVAVVSYEQYF
many TRBV3-1 CASSQVHSNQPQHF
many TRBV5-1 CASRPTSVDEQYF
. TRBV5-8 CASSLGGAVNQPQHF
many TRBV28 CASSSGETQYF
few TRBV27 CASSWRRRPYNEQFF
many TRBV20-1 CSARASNYGYTF
many TRBV27 CASSSRGSGSIQYF
many TRBV5-1 CASNTGSGNTIYF
many TRBV7-9 CASSSDRGTEAFF
few TRBV3-1 CASNQGSGGDTEAFF
many TRBV24-1 CATSDFWGEKQYF
many TRBV29-1 CSVEGSAEDTEAFF
many TRBV3-1 CASSQKGARQYF
many TRBV10-3 CAISESPMRDPGNEQFF
many TRBV13 CASRGSLAKNIQYF
many TRBV6-1 CASSDRDRQYEQYF
many TRBV7-9 CASSLEGLVLTDTQYF
many TRBV12-3/TRBV12-4 CASSPAGLAKNIQYF
many TRBV11-2 CASSFRRESSYNEQFF
many TRBV6-5 CASSFGGVVKGRNTEAFF
many TRBV24-1 CATKKRDSFSGANVLTF